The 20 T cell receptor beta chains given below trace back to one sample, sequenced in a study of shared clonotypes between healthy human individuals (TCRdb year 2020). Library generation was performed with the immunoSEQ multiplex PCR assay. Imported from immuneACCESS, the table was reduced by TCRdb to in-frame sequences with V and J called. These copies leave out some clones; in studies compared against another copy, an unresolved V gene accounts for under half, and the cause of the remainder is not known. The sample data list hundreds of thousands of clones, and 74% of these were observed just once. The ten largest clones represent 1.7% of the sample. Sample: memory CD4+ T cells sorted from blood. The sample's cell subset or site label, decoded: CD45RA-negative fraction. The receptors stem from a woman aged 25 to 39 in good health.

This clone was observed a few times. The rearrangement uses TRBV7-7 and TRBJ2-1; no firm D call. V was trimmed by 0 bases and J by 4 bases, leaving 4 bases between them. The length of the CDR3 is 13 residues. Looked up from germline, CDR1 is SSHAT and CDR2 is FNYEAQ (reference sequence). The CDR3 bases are TGTGCCAGCAGCTTAGCGCTTTACAATGAGCAGTTCTTC. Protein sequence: CASSLALYNEQFF.

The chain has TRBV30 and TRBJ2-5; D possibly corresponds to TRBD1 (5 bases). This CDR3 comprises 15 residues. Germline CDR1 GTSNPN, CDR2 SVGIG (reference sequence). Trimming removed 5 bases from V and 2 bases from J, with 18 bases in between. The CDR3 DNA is TGTGCCTGGCTACGTGGACACTCTCGACAAGAGACCCAGTACTTC. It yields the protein CAWLRGHSRQETQYF.

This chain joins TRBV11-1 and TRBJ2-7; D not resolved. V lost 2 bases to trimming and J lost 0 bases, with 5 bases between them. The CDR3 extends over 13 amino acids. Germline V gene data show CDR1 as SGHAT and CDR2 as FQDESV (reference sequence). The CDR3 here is CASSLRSSYEQYF. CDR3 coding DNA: TGTGCCAGCAGCTTAAGGAGCTCCTACGAGCAGTACTTC.

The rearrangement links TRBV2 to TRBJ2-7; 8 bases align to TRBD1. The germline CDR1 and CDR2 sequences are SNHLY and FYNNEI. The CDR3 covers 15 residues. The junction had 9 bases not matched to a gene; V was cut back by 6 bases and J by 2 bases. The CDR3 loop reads CASRTQTGAAYEQYF. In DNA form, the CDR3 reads TGTGCCAGCAGGACCCAGACAGGGGCTGCCTACGAGCAGTACTTC.

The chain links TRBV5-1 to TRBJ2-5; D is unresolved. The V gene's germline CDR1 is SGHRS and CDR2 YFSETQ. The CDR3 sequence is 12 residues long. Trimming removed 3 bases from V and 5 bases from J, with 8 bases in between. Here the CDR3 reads CASSYRSETQYF. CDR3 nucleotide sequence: TGCGCCAGCAGCTACCGCTCGGAGACCCAGTACTTC.

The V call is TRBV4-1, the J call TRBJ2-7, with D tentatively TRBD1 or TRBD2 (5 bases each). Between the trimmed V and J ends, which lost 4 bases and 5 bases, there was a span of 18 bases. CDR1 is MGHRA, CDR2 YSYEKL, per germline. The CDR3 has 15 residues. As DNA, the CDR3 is TGCGCCAGCAGCCGCTTACCGGGACCACGAAACGAGCAGTACTTC. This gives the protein CASSRLPGPRNEQYF.

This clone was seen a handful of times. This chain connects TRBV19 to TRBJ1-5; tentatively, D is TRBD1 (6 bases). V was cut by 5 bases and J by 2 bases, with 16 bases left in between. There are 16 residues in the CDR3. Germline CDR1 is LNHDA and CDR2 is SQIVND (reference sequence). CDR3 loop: CASSVLNRARNQPQHF. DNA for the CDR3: TGTGCCAGTAGTGTTCTGAACAGGGCTCGCAATCAGCCCCAGCATTTT.

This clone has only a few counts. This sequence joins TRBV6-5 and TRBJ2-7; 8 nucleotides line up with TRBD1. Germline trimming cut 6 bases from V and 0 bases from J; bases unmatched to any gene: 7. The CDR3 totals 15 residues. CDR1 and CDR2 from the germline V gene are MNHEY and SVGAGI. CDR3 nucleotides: TGTGCCAGCAGAGCAGGACAGGGCGGCTCCTACGAGCAGTACTTC. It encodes CASRAGQGGSYEQYF.

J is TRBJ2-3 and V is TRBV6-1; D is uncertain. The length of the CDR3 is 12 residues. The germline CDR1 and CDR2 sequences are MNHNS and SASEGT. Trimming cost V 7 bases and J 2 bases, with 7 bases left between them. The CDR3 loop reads CASTTVTDTQYF. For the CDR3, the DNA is TGTGCCAGCACAACAGTCACAGATACGCAGTATTTT.

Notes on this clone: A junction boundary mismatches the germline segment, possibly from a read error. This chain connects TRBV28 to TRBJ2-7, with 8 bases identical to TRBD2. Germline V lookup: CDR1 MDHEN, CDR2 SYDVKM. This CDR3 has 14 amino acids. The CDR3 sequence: CASRVAGSSHEQYF. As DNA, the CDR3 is TGTGCCAGCAGGGTAGCGGGATCCTCCCACGAGCAGTACTTC. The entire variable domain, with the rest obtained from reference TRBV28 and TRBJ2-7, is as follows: DVKVTQSSRYLVKRTGEKVFLECVQDMDHENMFWYRQDPGLGLRLIYFSYDVKMKEKGDIPEGYSVSREKKERFSLILESASTNQTSMYLCASRVAGSSHEQYFGPGTRLTVT.

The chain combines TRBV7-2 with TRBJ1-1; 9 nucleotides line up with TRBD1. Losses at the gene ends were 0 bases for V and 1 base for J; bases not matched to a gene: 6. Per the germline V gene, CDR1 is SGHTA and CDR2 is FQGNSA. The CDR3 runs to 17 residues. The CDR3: CASSLADRGRENTEAFF. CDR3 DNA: TGTGCCAGCAGCTTAGCGGACAGGGGAAGGGAGAACACTGAAGCTTTCTTT.

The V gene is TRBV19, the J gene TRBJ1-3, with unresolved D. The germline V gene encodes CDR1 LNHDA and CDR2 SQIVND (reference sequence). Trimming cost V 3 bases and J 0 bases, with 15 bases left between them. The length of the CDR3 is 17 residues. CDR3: CASSMLGYPNSGNTIYF. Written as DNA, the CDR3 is TGTGCCAGTAGTATGTTGGGGTATCCGAACTCTGGAAACACCATATATTTT.

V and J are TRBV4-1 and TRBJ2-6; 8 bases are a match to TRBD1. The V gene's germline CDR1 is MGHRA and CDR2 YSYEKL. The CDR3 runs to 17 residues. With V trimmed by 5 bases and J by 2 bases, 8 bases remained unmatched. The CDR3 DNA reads TGCGCCAGCAGCAAACCAGACAGGGGACCTGGGGCCAACGTCCTGACTTTC. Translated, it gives CASSKPDRGPGANVLTF.

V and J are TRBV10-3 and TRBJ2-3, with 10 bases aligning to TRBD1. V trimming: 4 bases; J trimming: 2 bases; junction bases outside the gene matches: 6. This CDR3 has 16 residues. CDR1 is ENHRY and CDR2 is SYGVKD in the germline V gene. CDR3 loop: CAISGGQGTLTDTQYF. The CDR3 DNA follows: TGTGCCATCAGTGGGGGACAGGGGACCCTCACAGATACGCAGTATTTT.

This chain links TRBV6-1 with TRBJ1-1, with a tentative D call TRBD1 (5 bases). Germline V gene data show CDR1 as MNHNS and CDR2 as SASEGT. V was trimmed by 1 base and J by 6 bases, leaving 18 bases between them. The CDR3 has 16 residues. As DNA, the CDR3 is TGTGCCAGCAGTGAAGGAGTGGCGGGGCTTAGGGCTGAAGCTTTCTTT. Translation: CASSEGVAGLRAEAFF.

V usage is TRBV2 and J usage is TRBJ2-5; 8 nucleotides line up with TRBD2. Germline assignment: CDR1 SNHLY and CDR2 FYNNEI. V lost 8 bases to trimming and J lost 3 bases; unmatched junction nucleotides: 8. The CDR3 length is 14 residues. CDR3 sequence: CASGRVAGKETQYF. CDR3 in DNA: TGTGCCAGCGGTCGAGTAGCGGGGAAAGAGACCCAGTACTTC.

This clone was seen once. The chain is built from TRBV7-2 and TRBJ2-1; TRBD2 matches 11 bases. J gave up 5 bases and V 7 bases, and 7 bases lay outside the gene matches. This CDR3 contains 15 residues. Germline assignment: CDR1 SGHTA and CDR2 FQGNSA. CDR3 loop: CASTPLAGGHNEQFF. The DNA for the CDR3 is TGTGCCAGCACCCCCCTAGCGGGAGGCCACAATGAGCAGTTCTTC.

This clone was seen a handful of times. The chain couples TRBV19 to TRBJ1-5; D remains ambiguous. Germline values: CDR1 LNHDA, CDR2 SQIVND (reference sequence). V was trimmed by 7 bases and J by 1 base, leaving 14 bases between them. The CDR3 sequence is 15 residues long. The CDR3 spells CASKSNRNSNQPQHF. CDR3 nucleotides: TGTGCCAGTAAGTCTAACAGAAACAGCAATCAGCCCCAGCATTTT. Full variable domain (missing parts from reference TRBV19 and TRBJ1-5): DGGITQSPKYLFRKEGQNVTLSCEQNLNHDAMYWYRQDPGQGLRLIYYSQIVNDFQKGDIAEGYSVSREKKESFPLTVTSAQKNPTAFYLCASKSNRNSNQPQHFGDGTRLSIL.

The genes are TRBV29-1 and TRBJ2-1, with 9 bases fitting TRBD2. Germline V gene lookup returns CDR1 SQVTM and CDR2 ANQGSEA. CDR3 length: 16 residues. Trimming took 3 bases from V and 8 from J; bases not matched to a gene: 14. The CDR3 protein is CSVDNPAGGPLDEQFF. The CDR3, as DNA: TGCAGCGTTGATAACCCCGCGGGAGGGCCTTTAGATGAGCAGTTCTTC.

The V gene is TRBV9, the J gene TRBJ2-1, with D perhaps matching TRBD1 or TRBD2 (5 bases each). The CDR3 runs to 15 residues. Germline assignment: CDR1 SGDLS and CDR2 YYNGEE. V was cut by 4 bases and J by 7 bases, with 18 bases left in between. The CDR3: CASSSRDLRLNEQFF. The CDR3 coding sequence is TGTGCCAGCAGCTCCCGGGACCTCCGTCTGAATGAGCAGTTCTTC.